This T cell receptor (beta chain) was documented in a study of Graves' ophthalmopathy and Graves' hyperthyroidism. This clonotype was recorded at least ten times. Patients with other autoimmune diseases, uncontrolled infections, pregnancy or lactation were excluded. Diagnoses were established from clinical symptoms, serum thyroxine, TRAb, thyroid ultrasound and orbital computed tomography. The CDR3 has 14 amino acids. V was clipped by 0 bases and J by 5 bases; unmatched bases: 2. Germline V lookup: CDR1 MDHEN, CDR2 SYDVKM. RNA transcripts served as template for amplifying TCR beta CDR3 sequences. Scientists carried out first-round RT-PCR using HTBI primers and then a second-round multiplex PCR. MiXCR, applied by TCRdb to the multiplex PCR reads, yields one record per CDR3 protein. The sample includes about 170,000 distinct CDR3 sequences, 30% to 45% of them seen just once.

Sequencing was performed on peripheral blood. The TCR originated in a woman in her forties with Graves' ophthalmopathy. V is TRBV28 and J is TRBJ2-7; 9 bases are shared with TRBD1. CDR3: CASSLWDRGHEQYF. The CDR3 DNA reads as TGTGCCAGCAGTTTATGGGACAGGGGCCACGAGCAGTACTTC. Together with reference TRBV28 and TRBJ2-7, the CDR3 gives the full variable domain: DVKVTQSSRYLVKRTGEKVFLECVQDMDHENMFWYRQDPGLGLRLIYFSYDVKMKEKGDIPEGYSVSREKKERFSLILESASTNQTSMYLCASSLWDRGHEQYFGPGTRLTVT.